The 14 T cell receptor beta chains presented below share a single source sample, sequenced in a study of cytomegalovirus exposure and HLA in healthy donors. Vbeta (60) and Jbeta (13) primers were used in the PCR. Repertoires were generated with immunoSEQ multiplex PCR, while TCRdb's copy carries only in-frame clones and drops some. Altogether some 150,000 clones are present, nearly 80% being singletons, with the ten largest covering about 2.9%. Material: PBMCs. These receptors originate from a man aged 35-49 years in good health and CMV-seropositive.

The chain carries TRBV7-9 and TRBJ1-5, with a weak D call TRBD1 (5 bases). The germline V gene encodes CDR1 SEHNR and CDR2 FQNEAQ (reference sequence). The CDR3 runs to 17 residues. V dropped 4 bases and J dropped 3 bases, with 19 bases sitting between them. The DNA of the CDR3 is TGTGCCAGCAGCTCTGGTTCGGGGACGGGACTCAATCAGCCCCAGCATTTT. The encoded protein is CASSSGSGTGLNQPQHF.

The chain uses TRBV5-1 and TRBJ2-1; TRBD2 matches 7 bases. The CDR3 totals 16 residues. Germline V CDR1 and CDR2: SGHRS, YFSETQ. Trimming removed 0 bases from V and 0 bases from J; junction bases left unmatched: 3. CDR3 sequence reads: CASSLGGGSSYNEQFF. CDR3 DNA: TGCGCCAGCAGCTTGGGGGGCGGGAGCTCCTACAATGAGCAGTTCTTC.

This clone was detected a few times. V and J are TRBV7-9 and TRBJ1-1, with D possibly being TRBD1 (5 bases). The CDR3 is 15 amino acids. V lost 1 base to trimming and J lost 1 base, with 10 bases between them. In germline, CDR1 is SEHNR, CDR2 FQNEAQ (reference sequence). CDR3 sequence (DNA): TGTGCCAGCAGCTTAGATCAGGGATGGAACACTGAAGCTTTCTTT. Its protein is CASSLDQGWNTEAFF.

This clone was observed a single time. The genes are TRBV5-1 and TRBJ2-4; 9 bases fit TRBD1. Losses at the gene ends were 0 bases for V and 15 bases for J; bases not matched to a gene: 13. The CDR3 consists of 15 residues. Germline V gene data show CDR1 as SGHRS and CDR2 as YFSETQ. The CDR3 region has the DNA TGCGCCAGCAGCTTGGGGTCCACAGGGGGCGCCGGTCCGTACTTC. Amino acid sequence: CASSLGSTGGAGPYF.

The V and J genes are TRBV6-5 and TRBJ1-1; perhaps TRBD1 as D (5 bases). The germline CDR1 and CDR2 sequences are MNHEY and SVGAGI. CDR3 length: 11 amino acids. Trimming shortened V by 2 bases and J by 10 bases, and 8 bases separated the two germline ends. Here the CDR3 DNA reads TGTGCCAGCAGTTACCAGGGAAGAGCTTTCTTT. This gives the protein CASSYQGRAFF.

The chain links TRBV4-2 to TRBJ1-1; 9 nucleotides agree with TRBD1. Trimming cost V 3 bases and J 6 bases; bases outside gene matches: 8. This CDR3 has 15 residues. Germline loops: CDR1 LGHNA, CDR2 YNFKEQ. Here the CDR3 DNA reads TGTGCCAGCAGCCACCATCCGGACAGGGGTCCTGAAGCTTTCTTT. It yields the protein CASSHHPDRGPEAFF.

The V and J genes are TRBV9 and TRBJ1-1, with 9 bases that match TRBD1. CDR1 SGDLS and CDR2 YYNGEE come from the germline V gene. After removal of 0 bases from V and 0 bases from J, the junction contained 3 bases not matched to a gene. This CDR3 has 16 residues. CDR3 coding DNA: TGTGCCAGCAGCGTAGAGGGGACAGGGATGAACACTGAAGCTTTCTTT. This translates into CASSVEGTGMNTEAFF.

This chain joins TRBV11-3 and TRBJ2-3; maybe TRBD2 (6 bases). The V end lost 6 bases, the J end lost 2 bases, and 12 bases lay between the germline ends. Germline CDR1 and CDR2: SGHNT and YENEEA. The CDR3 length is 14 residues. Here the CDR3 reads CASSSGGPTDTQYF. CDR3 DNA: TGTGCCAGCAGTTCAGGAGGGCCCACAGATACGCAGTATTTT.

This clone was recorded only once. The CDR3 is CAISDDSGQGFGEQYF. Written as DNA, the CDR3 is TGTGCCATCAGTGACGATTCTGGACAGGGGTTTGGCGAGCAGTACTTC. This sequence joins TRBV10-3 and TRBJ2-7; 9 nucleotides align to TRBD1. Germline V lookup: CDR1 ENHRY, CDR2 SYGVKD. The CDR3 is 16 amino acids. Trimming at V came to 3 bases and at J to 6 bases, leaving 12 bases not matched to a gene.

The rearrangement joins TRBV29-1 to TRBJ1-2; D unclear. Germline lookup yields CDR1 SQVTM and CDR2 ANQGSEA. This CDR3 region has 10 residues. V was cut by 6 bases and J by 5 bases, with 7 bases left in between. The chain's CDR3 is CSVSEYGYTF. CDR3 DNA sequence: TGCAGCGTCTCGGAGTATGGCTACACCTTC.

The chain uses TRBV4-3 and TRBJ2-3; 9 nucleotides align to TRBD2. The CDR3 totals 16 residues. Germline CDR1 and CDR2: LGHNA and YSLEER. V lost 4 bases and J lost 4; bases outside the gene matches: 9. DNA for the CDR3: TGCGCCAGCAGCCCATTAGCGGGAGCGTTCTCAGATACGCAGTATTTT. Residues: CASSPLAGAFSDTQYF.

The chain couples TRBV28 to TRBJ2-2, with a tentative D call TRBD1 (5 bases). The CDR3 consists of 14 residues. Germline-derived CDR1 and CDR2 are MDHEN and SYDVKM. V was clipped by 3 bases and J by 4 bases, with 9 bases between them. The CDR3 protein is CASSFLRGTGELFF. CDR3 nucleotides: TGTGCCAGCAGTTTCCTAAGGGGCACCGGGGAGCTGTTTTTT.

For this clone: The same CDR3 arises from other DNA sequences in this sample as well. This chain connects TRBV5-1 to TRBJ2-1; TRBD2 aligns across 14 bases. There are 17 residues in the CDR3. From germline, CDR1 is SGHRS and CDR2 YFSETQ. The V gene end was trimmed by 1 base and the J gene end by 2 bases; junction bases not matched to a gene: 2. DNA of the CDR3: TGCGCCAGCAGCTTGCCGGGACTAGCGGGAGCCTACAATGAGCAGTTCTTC. Residues: CASSLPGLAGAYNEQFF.

The CDR3 spells CASSYSIPLATYEQYF. Written as DNA, the CDR3 is TGTGCCAGCAGTTACTCTATTCCCTTAGCGACCTACGAGCAGTACTTC. V is TRBV6-5 and J is TRBJ2-7; perhaps TRBD2 as D (5 bases). Germline V gene lookup returns CDR1 MNHEY and CDR2 SVGAGI. V was shortened by 0 bases and J by 2 bases, with 14 bases between the two germline ends. The CDR3 contains 16 residues.